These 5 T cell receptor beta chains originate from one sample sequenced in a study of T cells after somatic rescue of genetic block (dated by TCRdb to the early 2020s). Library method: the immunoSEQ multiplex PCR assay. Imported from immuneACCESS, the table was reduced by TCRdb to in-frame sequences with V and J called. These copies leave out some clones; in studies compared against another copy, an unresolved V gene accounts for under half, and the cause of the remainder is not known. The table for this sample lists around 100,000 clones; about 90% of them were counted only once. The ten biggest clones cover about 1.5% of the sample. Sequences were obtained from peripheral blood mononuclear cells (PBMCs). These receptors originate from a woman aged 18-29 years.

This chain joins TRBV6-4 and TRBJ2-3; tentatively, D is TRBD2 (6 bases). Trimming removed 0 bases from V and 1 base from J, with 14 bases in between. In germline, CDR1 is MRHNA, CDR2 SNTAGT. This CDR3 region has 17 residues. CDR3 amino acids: CASSDSSPGGGTDTQYF. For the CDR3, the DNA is TGTGCCAGCAGTGACTCGAGCCCCGGGGGTGGCACAGATACGCAGTATTTT.

Here the CDR3 DNA reads TGTGCCAGCAGCCCACCCCCATTTTACGAGCAGTACTTC. Its protein product is CASSPPPFYEQYF. The rearrangement uses TRBV7-2 and TRBJ2-7; no clear D. This CDR3 contains 13 residues. Germline V lookup: CDR1 SGHTA, CDR2 FQGNSA. Trimming took 5 bases from V and 4 from J, leaving 12 bases between them.

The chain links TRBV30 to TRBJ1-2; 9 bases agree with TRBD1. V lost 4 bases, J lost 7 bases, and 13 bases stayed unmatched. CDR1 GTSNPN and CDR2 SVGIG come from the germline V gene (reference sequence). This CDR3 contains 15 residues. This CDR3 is CAWIFRGDRVRGYTF. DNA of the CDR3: TGTGCCTGGATTTTTCGGGGGGACAGGGTTCGTGGCTACACCTTC. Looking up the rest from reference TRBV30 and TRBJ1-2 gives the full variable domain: SQTIHQWPATLVQPVGSPLSLECTVEGTSNPNLYWYRQAAGRGLQLLFYSVGIGQISSEVPQNLSASRPQDRQFILSSKKLLLSDSGFYLCAWIFRGDRVRGYTFGSGTRLTVV.

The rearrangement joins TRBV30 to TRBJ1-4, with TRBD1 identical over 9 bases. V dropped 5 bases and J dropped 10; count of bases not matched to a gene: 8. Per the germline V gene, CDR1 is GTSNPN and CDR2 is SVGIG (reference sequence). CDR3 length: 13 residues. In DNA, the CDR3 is TGTGCCTGGTCGGGACAGGGTACTGGAAAACTGTTTTTT. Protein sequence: CAWSGQGTGKLFF.

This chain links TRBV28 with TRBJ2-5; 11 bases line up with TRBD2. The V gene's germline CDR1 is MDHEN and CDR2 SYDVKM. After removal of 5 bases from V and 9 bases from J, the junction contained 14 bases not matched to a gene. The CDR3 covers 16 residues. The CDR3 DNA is TGTGCCAGCAGTCAGCTAGCGGGGGGCCCCCCGGGGGCCCAGTACTTC. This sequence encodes CASSQLAGGPPGAQYF.